This T cell receptor (beta chain) appears in the sequencing data of a study of identical twins (dated by TCRdb to the mid-2010s). Describing the broader study: To test whether fetal clonotypes persist, this study deep-sequenced TCR alpha and beta repertoires from monozygotic twins, from unrelated adults of various ages, and from cord blood. To rule out contamination, the twin experiments were replicated at different times with different library preparation protocols. Overall study outcomes, separate from this receptor: Zero-insertion analyses could be partly confounded by invariant T cells such as MAIT and iNKT, although diverse VJ usage argued against such confounding for most clonotypes. Abundant cord blood beta clonotypes carried fewer insertions; young adult naive repertoires showed a weaker similar trend, while memory repertoires showed none. Because the same donors could not be followed over many years, conclusions were based on cross-sectional statistical analysis. Out-of-frame TCR alpha sequences shared between twins showed an excess of low generation-probability sequences compared with coincidental sharing between unrelated individuals. Excess twin sharing in beta out-of-frame sequences was weaker because fewer shared sequences lowered the signal-to-noise ratio. In monozygotic twins, out-of-frame TCR alpha sharing was systematically underestimated by recombination models, although the models agreed with sharing between unrelated individuals.

All donors were healthy Caucasians. Three pairs of female monozygotic twins, all aged roughly 18 to 29 years, were included in the twin cohort. Positive isolation kits from Invitrogen were used to isolate the CD4+ and CD8+ T cell populations. The library came from 5' RACE. The listed sequencing device is Illumina HiSeq 2000. Template switching introduced a universal primer binding site; the final cDNA contained a unique molecular identifier, enabling accurate counting of TCR cDNA molecules. First-strand cDNA for TCR alpha and beta chains was synthesized from specific primers in the conserved constant-segment region. To control for contamination, each cDNA library was double barcoded with a SMART-Mk sample barcode plus Illumina barcodes. TruSeq adapter sequences along with Illumina sample barcodes were introduced in two successive PCR steps. The TCR alpha and beta cDNA libraries were sequenced on the Illumina HiSeq platform using custom primers. The study's own analysis went as follows. Unique molecular identifiers were extracted from raw reads with MiGEC, and CDR3 positions were determined with MiXCR. For each individual, recombination models were inferred using an EM algorithm with the repgenHMM and IGoR tools. The analysis of shared clonotypes was done with the tcR package in R, with sharing normalized by the product of cloneset sizes. To study raw recombination free of thymic and clonal selection effects, out-of-frame nonproductive sequences were analyzed. The public reads were run again by TCRdb, first through fastp at Q25 and then through MiXCR, and only productive beta chains were kept. Rows are combined by CDR3 protein, so each entry shows the most common genes and DNA. The V and J calls and clone size come from TCRdb's table, not from the authors' own analysis. The sample table contains some 500,000 distinct CDR3 sequences; only one count was recorded for approximately 14% of them. The ten top clones hold around 0.98% of the sample.

This clonotype was observed a few times. Its target antigen remains unknown. Per-base qualities were not stored, and no clone one base away is much larger. The CDR3, cysteine through phenylalanine, is 18 amino acids long. Just the 54-base CDR3 DNA is kept, in frame starting at base 1. The germline V gene sets CDR1 to MDHEN and CDR2 to SYDVKM. From V the trimming removes 3 bases and from J it removes 1 base, while the gene matches leave 10 bases of the junction unaccounted for. The sample was also linked to a second study, of yellow fever vaccine responses in identical twins. As the second paper documents: The authors reported that the T cell response to vaccination in identical twins appeared partly convergent and partly personalized. In identical twins, the study followed T cell clones that responded to the vaccine with precision.

The chain uses TRBV28 and TRBJ1-5, with 9 central nucleotides matching TRBD1. This receptor was taken from a woman aged 18-29 years in good health. Input material: CD4+ T cells sorted from blood. The encoded CDR3 is CASSLLDRGSGSNQPQHF. The nucleotide sequence is given as TGTGCCAGCAGTTTGTTAGACAGGGGGTCCGGGAGCAATCAGCCCCAGCATTTT.